These T cell receptor beta chains were read from a single sample in a study of cytomegalovirus exposure and HLA in healthy donors. Data came from immunoSEQ multiplex PCR; TCRdb stores just in-frame clones and leaves some out. The top ten clones hold around 0.38% of a sample with nearly 200,000 clones, about four fifths of them seen once. Sequencing was performed on PBMCs. The receptors originated from a male donor in good health and CMV-seropositive. The CDR3 runs from the conserved cysteine through the conserved F or W. The order of the fields is V gene, D gene, CDR3 length, J gene, clone size, CDR3 protein, CDR3 DNA. D genes are given only for firm matches. The size field is filled for only some rows; it gives once, few, many or a size class.

V gene: TRBV7-2
D gene: .
CDR3 length: 16
J gene: TRBJ2-1
clone size: few
CDR3 protein: CASSSGLVGKIGEQFF
CDR3 DNA: TGTGCCAGCAGCTCTGGACTGGTTGGGAAAATAGGGGAGCAGTTCTTC

V gene: TRBV18
D gene: TRBD2
CDR3 length: 15
J gene: TRBJ2-1
clone size: few
CDR3 protein: CASSPQLAAYNEQFF
CDR3 DNA: TGTGCCAGCTCACCACAACTAGCGGCCTACAATGAGCAGTTCTTC

V gene: TRBV5-6
D gene: TRBD1
CDR3 length: 15
J gene: TRBJ2-5
clone size: .
CDR3 protein: CASSQGTGYGETQYF
CDR3 DNA: TGTGCCAGCAGCCAAGGGACAGGTTATGGAGAGACCCAGTACTTC

V gene: TRBV19
D gene: .
CDR3 length: 15
J gene: TRBJ1-5
clone size: .
CDR3 protein: CASSIAQQGNQPQHF
CDR3 DNA: TGTGCCAGTAGTATAGCCCAACAGGGAAATCAGCCCCAGCATTTT

V gene: TRBV27
D gene: .
CDR3 length: 17
J gene: TRBJ2-1
clone size: .
CDR3 protein: CASSLGGLPGSYNEQFF
CDR3 DNA: TGTGCCAGCAGTTTAGGGGGACTCCCCGGCTCCTACAATGAGCAGTTCTTC

V gene: TRBV30
D gene: TRBD2
CDR3 length: 17
J gene: TRBJ2-3
clone size: .
CDR3 protein: CAWSGSELAVSTDTQYF
CDR3 DNA: TGTGCCTGGAGTGGCTCCGAACTAGCGGTTAGCACAGATACGCAGTATTTT

V gene: TRBV7-6
D gene: .
CDR3 length: 12
J gene: TRBJ2-5
clone size: few
CDR3 protein: CASGSGQETQYF
CDR3 DNA: TGTGCCAGTGGGTCGGGGCAAGAGACCCAGTACTTC

V gene: TRBV29-1
D gene: .
CDR3 length: 12
J gene: TRBJ2-7
clone size: .
CDR3 protein: CSVLGRTYEQYF
CDR3 DNA: TGCAGCGTTTTGGGCAGAACCTACGAGCAGTACTTC

V gene: TRBV6-5
D gene: .
CDR3 length: 13
J gene: TRBJ2-5
clone size: .
CDR3 protein: CASSSPGWGRQYF
CDR3 DNA: TGTGCCAGCAGTTCACCTGGCTGGGGGCGCCAGTACTTC

V gene: TRBV5-1
D gene: TRBD2
CDR3 length: 15
J gene: TRBJ2-5
clone size: .
CDR3 protein: CASSRAGGNQETQYF
CDR3 DNA: TGCGCCAGCAGCCGAGCGGGGGGTAACCAAGAGACCCAGTACTTC

V gene: TRBV6-1
D gene: TRBD1
CDR3 length: 15
J gene: TRBJ2-3
clone size: .
CDR3 protein: CASSPRTGLTDTQYF
CDR3 DNA: TGTGCCAGCAGTCCCCGGACAGGATTAACAGATACGCAGTATTTT

V gene: TRBV9
D gene: .
CDR3 length: 16
J gene: TRBJ2-7
clone size: few
CDR3 protein: CASSVEADYRTYEQYF
CDR3 DNA: TGTGCCAGCAGCGTAGAAGCAGACTACCGAACCTACGAGCAGTACTTC

V gene: TRBV4-3
D gene: .
CDR3 length: 14
J gene: TRBJ1-6
clone size: few
CDR3 protein: CASSEDSADSPLHF
CDR3 DNA: TGCGCCAGCAGCGAGGACAGCGCTGATTCACCCCTCCACTTT

V gene: TRBV30
D gene: .
CDR3 length: 14
J gene: TRBJ1-1
clone size: once
CDR3 protein: CAWTNPEGRAEAFF
CDR3 DNA: TGTGCCTGGACCAATCCTGAGGGGAGGGCTGAAGCTTTCTTT

V gene: TRBV2
D gene: TRBD1
CDR3 length: 11
J gene: TRBJ1-5
clone size: .
CDR3 protein: CASRGQGPQHF
CDR3 DNA: TGTGCCAGCAGGGGACAGGGGCCCCAGCATTTT

V gene: TRBV5-4
D gene: TRBD2
CDR3 length: 17
J gene: TRBJ2-5
clone size: .
CDR3 protein: CASSTWTSGGAVETQYF
CDR3 DNA: TGTGCCAGCAGCACTTGGACTAGCGGGGGGGCGGTAGAGACCCAGTACTTC

V gene: TRBV27
D gene: TRBD1
CDR3 length: 15
J gene: TRBJ2-7
clone size: .
CDR3 protein: CASRRSQGADYEQYF
CDR3 DNA: TGTGCCAGCAGGCGATCACAGGGGGCGGACTACGAGCAGTACTTC

V gene: TRBV28
D gene: .
CDR3 length: 17
J gene: TRBJ1-5
clone size: .
CDR3 protein: CASIPRWDTYSNQPQHF
CDR3 DNA: TGTGCCAGCATCCCCCGGTGGGACACCTATAGCAATCAGCCCCAGCATTTT

V gene: TRBV10-3
D gene: TRBD2
CDR3 length: 16
J gene: TRBJ2-7
clone size: .
CDR3 protein: CAISEGATSGNYEQYF
CDR3 DNA: TGTGCCATCAGTGAAGGTGCGACTAGCGGAAACTACGAGCAGTACTTC

V gene: TRBV19
D gene: .
CDR3 length: 13
J gene: TRBJ1-1
clone size: .
CDR3 protein: CASSLHSYTEAFF
CDR3 DNA: TGTGCCAGCTCCCTACACAGTTACACTGAAGCTTTCTTT

V gene: TRBV11-2
D gene: TRBD1
CDR3 length: 14
J gene: TRBJ1-1
clone size: .
CDR3 protein: CASRLTQGGPEAFF
CDR3 DNA: TGTGCCAGCAGACTTACACAGGGGGGCCCTGAAGCTTTCTTT

V gene: TRBV14
D gene: TRBD1
CDR3 length: 14
J gene: TRBJ2-7
clone size: .
CDR3 protein: CASSRAGGSYEQYF
CDR3 DNA: TGTGCCAGCAGCCGGGCAGGGGGCTCCTACGAGCAGTACTTC

V gene: TRBV15
D gene: TRBD2
CDR3 length: 17
J gene: TRBJ2-1
clone size: .
CDR3 protein: CATSRDRGRAGINEQFF
CDR3 DNA: TGTGCCACCAGCAGAGATCGAGGGAGGGCCGGTATCAATGAGCAGTTCTTC

V gene: TRBV15
D gene: TRBD2
CDR3 length: 16
J gene: TRBJ2-7
clone size: .
CDR3 protein: CATSRASGLIKSEQYF
CDR3 DNA: TGTGCCACCAGCAGAGCATCGGGACTAATTAAATCGGAGCAGTACTTC

V gene: TRBV10-3
D gene: .
CDR3 length: 14
J gene: TRBJ2-2
clone size: few
CDR3 protein: CAISERRDTGELFF
CDR3 DNA: TGTGCCATCAGTGAGCGGCGGGACACCGGGGAGCTGTTTTTT

V gene: TRBV5-1
D gene: TRBD2
CDR3 length: 16
J gene: TRBJ2-3
clone size: .
CDR3 protein: CASSTGASGVTDTQYF
CDR3 DNA: TGCGCCAGCAGCACTGGGGCCAGCGGGGTCACAGATACGCAGTATTTT

V gene: TRBV6-5
D gene: .
CDR3 length: 15
J gene: TRBJ2-7
clone size: few
CDR3 protein: CASSPPANYPYEQYF
CDR3 DNA: TGTGCCAGCAGTCCCCCGGCCAACTATCCCTACGAGCAGTACTTC

V gene: TRBV27
D gene: .
CDR3 length: 15
J gene: TRBJ2-1
clone size: .
CDR3 protein: CASSLRPNTYNEQFF
CDR3 DNA: TGTGCCAGCAGTTTGCGGCCAAACACCTACAATGAGCAGTTCTTC

V gene: TRBV5-1
D gene: .
CDR3 length: 14
J gene: TRBJ2-7
clone size: .
CDR3 protein: CASSQLGQSNEQYF
CDR3 DNA: TGCGCCAGCAGCCAACTTGGACAGTCAAACGAGCAGTACTTC

V gene: TRBV6-1
D gene: TRBD2
CDR3 length: 15
J gene: TRBJ2-1
clone size: once
CDR3 protein: CASTYEREFHYEQFF
CDR3 DNA: TGTGCCAGCACCTATGAGCGGGAGTTTCATTATGAGCAGTTCTTC

V gene: TRBV2
D gene: TRBD1
CDR3 length: 14
J gene: TRBJ1-5
clone size: few
CDR3 protein: CASRGQAVNQPQHF
CDR3 DNA: TGTGCCAGTCGGGGACAGGCGGTCAATCAGCCCCAGCATTTT

V gene: TRBV19
D gene: .
CDR3 length: 15
J gene: TRBJ1-1
clone size: few
CDR3 protein: CATTPWGRGNTEAFF
CDR3 DNA: TGTGCCACAACCCCCTGGGGCAGGGGAAACACTGAAGCTTTCTTT

V gene: TRBV7-9
D gene: .
CDR3 length: 14
J gene: TRBJ2-1
clone size: .
CDR3 protein: CASSFPLVGSRQFF
CDR3 DNA: TGTGCCAGCAGCTTTCCCTTGGTCGGTTCTCGGCAGTTCTTC